This entry features one T cell receptor (beta chain) sequence. This sample was taken from a study of cytomegalovirus exposure and HLA in healthy donors. V lost 2 bases and J lost 4; bases outside the gene matches: 2. The CDR3 is 15 residues long. Germline CDR1 reads MNHNS; CDR2 reads SASEGT. Primers included in the PCR were 60 Vbeta and 13 Jbeta primers. Clones were read by immunoSEQ multiplex PCR, and TCRdb kept only the in-frame ones, dropping some. Of 150,000 or so clones in the sample, 84% were seen once. The genes are TRBV6-1 and TRBJ2-1; 10 bases fit TRBD2. Sequenced: PBMCs. The TCR originated in a man aged 30-40 years in good health and CMV-seronegative. CDR3 DNA sequence: TGTGCCAGCAGTGAAAAAGCGGGGGGGTACAATGAGCAGTTCTTC. This sequence encodes CASSEKAGGYNEQFF.